A selection of T cell receptor beta chains follows, all from one sample in a study of cytotoxic CD8 clonotypes in ibrutinib-treated CLL. Assay used: immunoSEQ multiplex PCR; TCRdb lists only in-frame clones, some missing. Among 27,000 or so clones listed, 65% to 90% were seen once. The material sequenced was PBMCs, taken after 24 months of ibrutinib treatment. These receptors were obtained from a human donor with chronic lymphocytic leukemia. CDR3s include the opening cysteine and the closing phenylalanine or tryptophan. A D gene is named only where the DNA matches it firmly. Not all rows give a size; the values are once, few, many and, for expanded clones, a class.

clone_size d_call j_call v_call cdr3_length cdr3_nt cdr3_aa
- - TRBJ2-5 TRBV6-5 12 TGTGCCAGCAGGAGCGTTCAAGAGACCCAGTACTTC CASRSVQETQYF
- - TRBJ1-2 TRBV10-3 15 TGTGCCATCAGTGAGTCTGTGCGAAGTAACTATGGCTACACCTTC CAISESVRSNYGYTF
- TRBD1 TRBJ1-4 TRBV28 16 TGTGCCAGCAGCCCCGACAGGGCCGAGAATAATGAAAAACTGTTTTTT CASSPDRAENNEKLFF
once - TRBJ2-7 TRBV6-5 12 TGTGCCAGCAGTATAGGGTCCTACGAGCAGTACTTC CASSIGSYEQYF
once - TRBJ2-7 TRBV6-5 14 TGTGCCACCCTGAACGTGCAGTCCTCCTACGAGCAGTACTTC CATLNVQSSYEQYF
- - TRBJ1-6 TRBV19 17 TGTGCCAGTAGTATAGGCGAAGGTTCGTGGTATAATTCACCCCTCCACTTT CASSIGEGSWYNSPLHF
- - TRBJ1-2 TRBV30 16 TGTGCCTGGACGGAGGGGCGAGGGTATTGGGACTATGGCTACACCTTC CAWTEGRGYWDYGYTF
- - TRBJ1-4 TRBV2 12 TGTGCCAGTAGCTCTGATAATGAAAAACTGTTTTTT CASSSDNEKLFF
- - TRBJ2-3 TRBV10-3 14 TGTGCCATCAGTGAGTCGACTACCACAGATACGCAGTATTTT CAISESTTTDTQYF
- - TRBJ1-2 TRBV11-2 12 TGTGCCAGCAGGCCGGGGGTCGGTGGCTACACCTTC CASRPGVGGYTF
- TRBD1 TRBJ1-1 TRBV10-2 12 TGCGCCAGCAGTACAGGGGTAACTGAAGCTTTCTTT CASSTGVTEAFF
- - TRBJ2-1 TRBV5-1 15 TGCGCCAGCAGCTTGGAGGGGTCCCTGGGAAATGAGCAGTTCTTC CASSLEGSLGNEQFF
medium-sized - TRBJ2-7 TRBV4-1 15 TGCGCCAGCAGCCAGGGGGGCACGGCGACCTACGAGCAGTACTTC CASSQGGTATYEQYF
- - TRBJ1-1 TRBV5-1 15 TGCGCCAGCAGCTTGGAAGAGACAGTTTTCACTGAAGCTTTCTTT CASSLEETVFTEAFF
once - TRBJ1-6 TRBV6-5 16 TGTGCCAGCAGTTACGTTTCAGGGTTTAGTTATTCACCCCTCCACTTT CASSYVSGFSYSPLHF
- TRBD1 TRBJ1-2 TRBV7-9 17 TGTGCCAGCAGCTTACGTGGTTCAGGACAGGGCAAGGATGGCTACACCTTC CASSLRGSGQGKDGYTF